This passage covers 21 T cell receptor beta chains from one sample sequenced in a study of a mutant IDH1 vaccine in newly diagnosed glioma. These receptors have no known antigen. Data came from immunoSEQ multiplex PCR; TCRdb stores just in-frame clones and leaves some out. The table shows some 130,000 clones, with around 77% occurring only once. Time point indicated: week 11, during vaccination. Vaccine doses each comprised 300 ug of mutant IDH1 20-mer peptide, with topical imiquimod. Source: PBMCs, taken from a glioma patient whose treatment included an IDH1 peptide vaccine. These receptors came from a man aged 40-50 years with glioma.

The chain carries TRBV9 and TRBJ1-3; 8 nucleotides agree with TRBD1. Germline V CDR1 and CDR2: SGDLS, YYNGEE. This CDR3 spans 17 amino acids. The trim removed 0 bases at V and 2 bases at J, leaving 7 bases unmatched. CDR3 loop: CASSVGVQGGPGNTIYF. CDR3 coding DNA: TGTGCCAGCAGCGTAGGGGTACAGGGGGGACCTGGAAACACCATATATTTT.

This chain connects TRBV5-1 to TRBJ2-7; 9 bases map to TRBD1. Trimming cost V 4 bases and J 6 bases; bases outside gene matches: 8. CDR1 and CDR2 from the germline V gene are SGHRS and YFSETQ. CDR3 length equals 14 residues. The CDR3 sequence: CASSLIRGQGEQYF. The CDR3 DNA follows: TGCGCCAGCAGCCTTATACGGGGACAGGGCGAGCAGTACTTC.

The rearrangement joins TRBV6-1 to TRBJ2-7; tentative D call: TRBD1 (5 bases). CDR1 MNHNS and CDR2 SASEGT come from the germline V gene. The CDR3 consists of 13 residues. V lost 6 bases and J 4 bases, leaving 13 bases between the germline ends. The CDR3 reads CASRGDYRYEQYF. CDR3 in DNA: TGTGCCAGCAGAGGGGATTATCGGTACGAGCAGTACTTC.

The CDR3 sequence is CASSFRGTNEQFF. The CDR3 bases are TGCGCCAGCAGCTTTAGAGGGACTAATGAGCAGTTCTTC. The chain has TRBV5-1 and TRBJ2-1; D possibly corresponds to TRBD2 (6 bases). The CDR3 consists of 13 residues. The V and J ends lost 2 bases and 7 bases respectively, with 10 bases between them. Germline lookup yields CDR1 SGHRS and CDR2 YFSETQ.

The chain links TRBV7-2 to TRBJ1-3, with D possibly TRBD1 on 6 matching bases. Germline V lookup: CDR1 SGHTA, CDR2 FQGNSA. This CDR3 has 18 residues. V was pared by 0 bases and J by 0 bases, with 15 bases between. For the CDR3, the DNA is TGTGCCAGCAGCTTAGCACCGTGGGGGCAGAGCTCTGGAAACACCATATATTTT. The encoded protein is CASSLAPWGQSSGNTIYF.

V is TRBV5-5 and J is TRBJ2-7; TRBD1 matches 7 bases. The V gene's germline CDR1 is SGHKS and CDR2 YYEKEE (reference sequence). Losses at the gene ends were 0 bases for V and 2 bases for J; bases not matched to a gene: 14. The CDR3 has 18 residues. The CDR3: CASSLVGQDMGSPYEQYF. DNA of the CDR3: TGTGCCAGCAGCTTGGTAGGACAGGATATGGGTAGTCCCTACGAGCAGTACTTC.

This chain links TRBV7-2 with TRBJ2-7; TRBD1 matches 8 bases. The junction had 5 bases not matched to a gene; V was cut back by 1 base and J by 3 bases. The CDR3 loop spans 15 amino acids. CDR1 is SGHTA and CDR2 is FQGNSA in the germline V gene. CDR3 sequence reads: CASSLGGQGFYEQYF. DNA for the CDR3: TGTGCCAGCAGCTTAGGAGGACAGGGCTTCTACGAGCAGTACTTC.

This rearrangement joins TRBV18 to TRBJ1-1; the D is unclear. The CDR3 has 14 amino acids. Deletions cut 3 bases from V and 2 bases from J, with 10 bases between. Per germline, CDR1 KGHSH and CDR2 LQKENI. The CDR3 DNA is TGTGCCAGCTCACCTTCGACGGTAAACACTGAAGCTTTCTTT. It is translated as CASSPSTVNTEAFF.

This chain connects TRBV5-1 to TRBJ1-1; D may be TRBD1 (6 bases). The germline gives CDR1 SGHRS, CDR2 YFSETQ. V was trimmed by 4 bases and J by 0 bases, leaving 10 bases between them. The CDR3 consists of 14 residues. The CDR3 region has the DNA TGCGCCAGCAGCCCGAGGACAGTGAACACTGAAGCTTTCTTT. Its protein product is CASSPRTVNTEAFF.

The chain recombines TRBV9 with TRBJ2-5; D is undetermined. The V gene's germline CDR1 is SGDLS and CDR2 YYNGEE. The CDR3 runs to 13 residues. Trimming took off 3 bases at V and 3 bases at J, with 9 bases between the two ends. The CDR3 region is CASSADGKETQYF. DNA for the CDR3: TGTGCCAGCAGCGCAGACGGAAAAGAGACCCAGTACTTC.

Comments on this clone: Other DNA sequences in this specimen translate into the identical CDR3. This chain joins TRBV6-5 and TRBJ1-1; D may be TRBD1 (6 bases). The CDR3 consists of 14 residues. The germline gives CDR1 MNHEY, CDR2 SVGAGI. The V gene lost 0 bases and the J gene lost 2 bases, with 7 bases spanning the gap. This chain's CDR3 is CASSYSGGNTEAFF. CDR3 DNA: TGTGCCAGCAGTTACTCAGGGGGTAACACTGAAGCTTTCTTT.

V gene TRBV28 combines with J gene TRBJ2-7; D remains unclear. This CDR3 is built from 13 residues. The ends were cut back, 5 bases at V and 7 bases at J, with 15 bases in the middle. Germline CDR1 and CDR2: MDHEN and SYDVKM. CDR3 DNA sequence: TGTGCCAGCAGTCCCAATACGTGGGGTGAGCAGTACTTC. It encodes CASSPNTWGEQYF.

This clone was seen only a few times. The chain is built from TRBV6-6 and TRBJ2-1, with D hard to call. In germline, CDR1 is MNHNY, CDR2 SVGAGI (reference sequence). Trimming left V 0 bases short and J 5 bases short, with 2 bases between. This CDR3 is 12 amino acids long. The CDR3 sequence: CASSYSNNEQFF. CDR3 nucleotide sequence: TGTGCCAGCAGTTACTCGAACAATGAGCAGTTCTTC.

CDR3 DNA sequence: TGTGCCAGCAGTGACAGGGGGCGAAGGGACGAGCAGTACTTC. Encoded protein: CASSDRGRRDEQYF. The chain is built from TRBV6-6 and TRBJ2-7, with 10 bases matching TRBD1. The junction had 6 bases not matched to a gene; V was cut back by 5 bases and J by 5 bases. The CDR3 spans 14 residues. Looked up from germline, CDR1 is MNHNY and CDR2 is SVGAGI (reference sequence).

The rearrangement links TRBV6-5 to TRBJ1-2; D gene uncertain. The CDR3 extends over 15 amino acids. Germline V lookup: CDR1 MNHEY, CDR2 SVGAGI. Trimming removed 8 bases from V and 2 bases from J, with 18 bases in between. The CDR3 is CASGSRSSQNYGYTF. The DNA for the CDR3 is TGTGCCAGCGGGTCCCGAAGCTCTCAGAACTATGGCTACACCTTC.

This clone was picked up a small number of times. The rearrangement links TRBV6-5 to TRBJ1-4; D call uncertain. The V end lost 0 bases, the J end lost 11 bases, and 16 bases lay between the germline ends. The CDR3 loop spans 15 amino acids. Per germline, CDR1 MNHEY and CDR2 SVGAGI. The CDR3 DNA reads as TGTGCCAGCAGTTACTCGTGGGAGAGCACCACTAAACTGTTTTTT. Its protein is CASSYSWESTTKLFF.

The chain employs TRBV11-2 and TRBJ2-6; D assignment may be TRBD1 or TRBD2 (5 bases each). CDR1 and CDR2 from the germline V gene are SGHAT and FQNNGV. V was clipped by 5 bases and J by 0 bases, with 11 bases between them. This CDR3 contains 16 residues. CDR3 coding DNA: TGTGCCAGCAGCCCACTGGGGACCTCTGGGGCCAACGTCCTGACTTTC. Translated, it gives CASSPLGTSGANVLTF. Full variable domain (missing parts from reference TRBV11-2 and TRBJ2-6): EAGVAQSPRYKIIEKRQSVAFWCNPISGHATLYWYQQILGQGPKLLIQFQNNGVVDDSQLPKDRFSAERLKGVDSTLKIQPAKLEDSAVYLCASSPLGTSGANVLTFGAGSRLTVL.

The V gene is TRBV2, the J gene TRBJ2-4, with D hard to call. There are 11 residues in the CDR3. Germline CDR1 SNHLY, CDR2 FYNNEI. The germline V and J ends were trimmed by 5 bases and 9 bases, with 8 bases remaining between them. CDR3 in amino acids: CASSSESIQYF. The CDR3 DNA reads TGTGCCAGCAGTTCTGAGAGCATTCAGTACTTC.

The chain links TRBV5-8 to TRBJ2-7; unclear D gene. The V gene's germline CDR1 is SGHTS and CDR2 YDEGEE. CDR3 length: 15 residues. The V end lost 0 bases, the J end lost 0 bases, and 10 bases lay between the germline ends. The chain's CDR3 is CASSLESSVSYEQYF. The CDR3 DNA reads TGTGCCAGCAGCTTGGAGTCCAGCGTCTCCTACGAGCAGTACTTC.

This clone came up a few times. This sequence joins TRBV30 and TRBJ1-1, with unresolved D. Trimming removed 5 bases at V and 0 bases at J, with 13 bases between. Germline-derived CDR1 and CDR2 are GTSNPN and SVGIG (reference sequence). The CDR3 spans 14 residues. CDR3 in DNA: TGTGCCTGGGTAAGGGCAGGCATGAACACTGAAGCTTTCTTT. It encodes CAWVRAGMNTEAFF.

The genes are TRBV28 and TRBJ1-3; the match to TRBD1 covers 7 bases. The CDR3 covers 14 residues. J lost 1 base, V lost 8 bases, and 5 bases had no gene match. Germline loops: CDR1 MDHEN, CDR2 SYDVKM. In DNA, the CDR3 is TGTGCCAGCCGACAGGGAGATTCTGGAAACACCATATATTTT. Protein: CASRQGDSGNTIYF. Combining the CDR3 with reference TRBV28 and TRBJ1-3 gives the whole variable domain DVKVTQSSRYLVKRTGEKVFLECVQDMDHENMFWYRQDPGLGLRLIYFSYDVKMKEKGDIPEGYSVSREKKERFSLILESASTNQTSMYLCASRQGDSGNTIYFGEGSWLTVV.